This passage covers 29 T cell receptor beta chains from one sample sequenced in a study of blood T cells in healthy people across ages. Combining a sample-barcoded 5' primer with a J-beta primer mix, a second PCR ran for 7 to 11 cycles. TCRdb re-analysed the 5' RACE reads in MiXCR, keeping a single row per CDR3 protein. The repertoire holds fewer than 2,000,000 distinct CDR3 sequences, around 35% seen once, with about 11% in the top ten. Sequences were obtained from blood. The receptors originated from a woman aged 25 to 39 in good health.

This clonotype was detected a few times. The chain combines TRBV5-5 with TRBJ2-3; possible D gene TRBD2, 5 bases. V lost 4 bases and J lost 2, with 20 bases in between. The CDR3 covers 17 residues. Per the germline V gene, CDR1 is SGHKS and CDR2 is YYEKEE (reference sequence). CDR3 protein: CASSPPTDGDYTDTQYF. In nucleotides, the CDR3 is TGTGCCAGCAGCCCTCCGACGGACGGGGATTACACAGATACGCAGTATTTT. The variable domain in full, with the rest retrieved from reference TRBV5-5 and TRBJ2-3, is DAGVTQSPTHLIKTRGQQVTLRCSPISGHKSVSWYQQVLGQGPQFIFQYYEKEERGRGNFPDRFSARQFPNYSSELNVNALLLGDSALYLCASSPPTDGDYTDTQYFGPGTRLTVL.

The rearrangement uses TRBV6-5 and TRBJ2-7; no clear D. The J call could be wrong; TRBJ2-5 is a better fit for the DNA end. Germline V gene lookup returns CDR1 MNHEY and CDR2 SVGAGI. This CDR3 contains 15 residues. In DNA form, the CDR3 reads TGTGCCAGCAGTTTCCCACGTGGTGGCCAAGAGACCCAGTACTTC. Its translation: CASSFPRGGQETQYF.

This clonotype appeared a few times. The chain employs TRBV20-1 and TRBJ1-6; tentative D call: TRBD1 (5 bases). CDR1 is DFQATT, CDR2 SNEGSKA, per germline (reference sequence). The CDR3 spans 12 residues. V was cut by 6 bases and J by 10 bases, with 13 bases left in between. CDR3 in amino acids: CSAKTEGSPLHF. The CDR3 nucleotides are TGCAGTGCCAAGACAGAAGGATCACCCCTCCACTTT.

This clonotype came up a few times. This chain links TRBV25-1 with TRBJ2-1, with D perhaps matching TRBD1 (6 bases). V lost 4 bases and J 0 bases, leaving 10 bases between the germline ends. The CDR3 is made up of 15 amino acids. Germline CDR1 reads MGHDK; CDR2 reads SYGVNS. CDR3 nucleotides: TGTGCCAGCAGTGCGGGACACCGCTCCTACAATGAGCAGTTCTTC. Translated, it gives CASSAGHRSYNEQFF.

The J gene is TRBJ2-1, the V gene TRBV6-1; 7 bases fit TRBD1. V lost 3 bases and J lost 5; bases outside the gene matches: 13. From germline, CDR1 is MNHNS and CDR2 SASEGT. The CDR3 length is 17 residues. CDR3: CASSDILKQGIHNEQFF. CDR3 coding DNA: TGTGCCAGCAGTGATATCTTAAAACAGGGGATCCACAATGAGCAGTTCTTC.

The chain links TRBV28 to TRBJ2-7, with a tentative D call TRBD1 (5 bases). Germline CDR1 MDHEN, CDR2 SYDVKM. V was shortened by 4 bases and J by 3 bases, with 16 bases between the two germline ends. The CDR3 covers 15 residues. Here the CDR3 DNA reads TGTGCCAGCAGTTCCCTCCTCAGGGCAGTCTACGAGCAGTACTTC. This sequence encodes CASSSLLRAVYEQYF.

In the case of this clonotype: An end of the junction does not agree with germline; a read error may underlie this. The rearrangement links TRBV28 to TRBJ1-1; D is undetermined. Per the germline V gene, CDR1 is MDHEN and CDR2 is SYDVKM. The CDR3 spans 16 residues. The CDR3 nucleotides read TGTGCCAGCAGTTTTAGGGTAGGCGGAACGAACACTGAGGCTTTCTTT. This encodes CASSFRVGGTNTEAFF.

This sequence joins TRBV20-1 and TRBJ2-5; D remains ambiguous. The V end lost 6 bases, the J end lost 5 bases, and 19 bases lay between the germline ends. This CDR3 is built from 14 residues. The germline V gene has CDR1 DFQATT and CDR2 SNEGSKA (reference sequence). This chain's CDR3 is CSAPAGVVRETQYF. The CDR3 nucleotides are TGCAGTGCCCCCGCTGGGGTGGTGAGGGAGACCCAGTACTTC.

This clonotype was detected a few times. The junction differs from germline at one of its ends, possibly a read error. Here the CDR3 DNA reads TGTGCCAGCAGCTTACAGGGGGCGTCCTCCAATGAGCAGTTCTTC. As protein: CASSLQGASSNEQFF. The chain uses TRBV7-9 and TRBJ2-1; 8 bases match TRBD1. The CDR3 has 15 amino acids. Germline V gene data show CDR1 as SEHNR and CDR2 as FQNEAQ (reference sequence).

V is TRBV14 and J is TRBJ2-6; D uncertain. Trimming left V 0 bases short and J 2 bases short, with 8 bases between. Per the germline V gene, CDR1 is SGHDN and CDR2 is FVKESK. CDR3 length: 16 residues. The CDR3 DNA is TGTGCCAGCAGCCAAGACCCGAAAACTGGGGCCAACGTCCTGACTTTC. Amino acid sequence: CASSQDPKTGANVLTF.

The table lists this clonotype with a few counts. The chain combines TRBV12-5 with TRBJ2-7, with TRBD1 as a possible D gene (5 bases). Germline CDR1 LGHNT, CDR2 FRNRAP. V shed 4 bases and J shed 5 bases, with 18 bases lying between them. The CDR3 is 15 amino acids. CDR3 in amino acids: CASGSPPLPGNEQYF. In nucleotides, the CDR3 is TGTGCTAGTGGTTCCCCTCCATTGCCAGGGAACGAGCAGTACTTC.

The chain recombines TRBV5-1 with TRBJ2-3; D is ambiguous. Deletions cut 6 bases from V and 3 bases from J, with 14 bases between. CDR1 is SGHRS, CDR2 YFSETQ, per germline. The CDR3 covers 14 residues. For the CDR3, the DNA is TGCGCCAGCACGCCCACCCCAATGACAGATACGCAGTATTTT. Protein product: CASTPTPMTDTQYF. Full variable domain (outside the CDR3, taken from reference TRBV5-1 and TRBJ2-3): KAGVTQTPRYLIKTRGQQVTLSCSPISGHRSVSWYQQTPGQGLQFLFEYFSETQRNKGNFPGRFSGRQFSNSRSEMNVSTLELGDSALYLCASTPTPMTDTQYFGPGTRLTVL.

The chain couples TRBV2 to TRBJ1-5; D is perhaps TRBD1 (5 bases). This CDR3 is 18 amino acids long. Between the trimmed V and J ends, which lost 3 bases and 0 bases, there was a span of 18 bases. Germline CDR1 reads SNHLY; CDR2 reads FYNNEI. CDR3 loop: CASSEDGTQALSNQPQHF. The CDR3 region has the DNA TGTGCCAGCAGTGAGGACGGGACGCAAGCCCTTAGCAATCAGCCCCAGCATTTT.

This clonotype was found a few times. The V and J genes are TRBV7-3 and TRBJ2-7; tentative D call: TRBD1 (6 bases). Germline loops: CDR1 SGHTA, CDR2 FQGTGA. This CDR3 is 14 amino acids long. V was shortened by 4 bases and J by 2 bases, with 12 bases between the two germline ends. CDR3 in amino acids: CASSSWTDPYEQYF. The CDR3 nucleotides are TGTGCCAGCAGCTCCTGGACAGACCCCTACGAGCAGTACTTC.

The chain has TRBV29-1 and TRBJ2-1; TRBD1 agrees at 7 bases. The germline V gene encodes CDR1 SQVTM and CDR2 ANQGSEA. The CDR3 contains 14 residues. V lost 3 bases, J lost 7 bases, and 9 bases stayed unmatched. CDR3 sequence: CSVDRDSSGNEQFF. In nucleotides, the CDR3 is TGCAGCGTTGATCGGGACAGTTCGGGAAATGAGCAGTTCTTC.

This clonotype was observed at least ten times. V usage is TRBV12-3 or TRBV12-4 and J usage is TRBJ2-7; 8 bases are shared with TRBD1. The CDR3 length is 14 residues. After removal of 3 bases from V and 3 bases from J, the junction contained 4 bases not matched to a gene. CDR3 sequence reads: CASSFAGGGYEQYF. The CDR3, as DNA: TGTGCCAGCAGTTTTGCAGGGGGCGGCTACGAGCAGTACTTC.

V and J are TRBV27 and TRBJ2-1; 7 nucleotides line up with TRBD2. Germline trimming cut 0 bases from V and 3 bases from J; bases unmatched to any gene: 5. Germline assignment: CDR1 MNHEY and CDR2 SMNVEV (reference sequence). This CDR3 is built from 16 residues. The CDR3 spells CASSLSSGLIYNEQFF. CDR3 DNA sequence: TGTGCCAGCAGTTTATCTTCGGGACTAATCTACAATGAGCAGTTCTTC.

This chain uses TRBV6-1 with TRBJ2-2, with D possibly TRBD2 on 6 matching bases. The V gene lost 3 bases and the J gene lost 7 bases, with 12 bases spanning the gap. The CDR3 consists of 14 residues. Germline CDR1 and CDR2: MNHNS and SASEGT. The CDR3 nucleotides read TGTGCCAGCAGTGACCCGAGGAGGGGCGGGGAGCTGTTTTTT. Residues: CASSDPRRGGELFF.

The chain links TRBV3-1 to TRBJ2-6; D gene uncertain. Germline CDR1 and CDR2: LGHDT and YNNKEL (reference sequence). With 0 bases removed from V and 0 bases from J, the gap between germline ends came to 15 bases. The CDR3 is 19 amino acids. The CDR3 is CASSQDVSHLDSGANVLTF. The CDR3 DNA is TGTGCCAGCAGCCAAGATGTCTCCCACTTAGACTCTGGGGCCAACGTCCTGACTTTC.

V is TRBV5-1 and J is TRBJ2-3; D might be TRBD2 (6 bases). This CDR3 region has 14 residues. Trimming took 1 base from V and 5 from J, leaving 11 bases between them. The germline CDR1 and CDR2 sequences are SGHRS and YFSETQ. The CDR3 here is CASSLTGREDTQYF. CDR3 coding DNA: TGCGCCAGCAGCTTGACTGGGCGGGAAGATACGCAGTATTTT.

Concerning this clonotype itself: This could be a read error, since a much larger clone is one nucleotide away. The gene calls are TRBV20-1 and TRBJ2-5, with 7 nucleotides matching TRBD2. This CDR3 has 14 amino acids. V trimming: 5 bases; J trimming: 2 bases; junction bases outside the gene matches: 8. CDR1 is DFQATT, CDR2 SNEGSKA, per germline (reference sequence). CDR3 amino acids: CSAQLACRQETQYF. DNA for the CDR3: TGCAGTGCTCAACTAGCGTGTCGACAAGAGACCCAGTACTTC.

There are a few counts of this clonotype. The V call is TRBV3-1, the J call TRBJ1-6, with TRBD1 identical over 8 bases. Germline CDR1 reads LGHDT; CDR2 reads YNNKEL (reference sequence). This CDR3 region has 15 residues. V lost 4 bases to trimming and J lost 8 bases; unmatched junction nucleotides: 7. The CDR3 coding sequence is TGTGCCAGCAGCCCTCGGGACAGGCACTATTCACCCCTCCACTTT. Translating it yields CASSPRDRHYSPLHF.

This clonotype occurred a few times. This rearrangement joins TRBV30 to TRBJ2-6; D call uncertain. The CDR3 sequence is 14 residues long. CDR1 and CDR2 from the germline V gene are GTSNPN and SVGIG (reference sequence). Trimming pared 2 bases from V and 0 bases from J, leaving 5 bases between. Here the CDR3 reads CAWSRDSGANVLTF. Written as DNA, the CDR3 is TGTGCCTGGAGTCGCGACTCTGGGGCCAACGTCCTGACTTTC.

The chain recombines TRBV5-1 with TRBJ1-1; D gene ambiguous. The V end was cut by 0 bases, the J end by 5 bases, with 5 bases between. CDR1 is SGHRS, CDR2 YFSETQ, per germline. The CDR3 is 12 amino acids. The CDR3 DNA reads as TGCGCCAGCAGCTTGGGGCAGACTGAAGCTTTCTTT. It specifies CASSLGQTEAFF.

This clonotype has at least ten counts. The rearrangement joins TRBV28 to TRBJ2-5; 9 bases align to TRBD1. This CDR3 spans 15 amino acids. With 3 bases clipped from V and 2 bases from J, the junction kept 4 bases outside the gene matches. Germline CDR1 and CDR2: MDHEN and SYDVKM. CDR3 residues: CASSFRDRVQETQYF. CDR3 sequence (DNA): TGTGCCAGCAGTTTTCGGGACAGGGTGCAAGAGACCCAGTACTTC. Full variable domain (remainder filled in from reference TRBV28 and TRBJ2-5): DVKVTQSSRYLVKRTGEKVFLECVQDMDHENMFWYRQDPGLGLRLIYFSYDVKMKEKGDIPEGYSVSREKKERFSLILESASTNQTSMYLCASSFRDRVQETQYFGPGTRLLVL.

The chain carries TRBV28 and TRBJ1-2, with 11 bases that match TRBD1. CDR3 size: 15 residues. From germline, CDR1 is MDHEN and CDR2 SYDVKM. V gave up 6 bases and J gave up 7 bases; unmatched junction bases: 10. CDR3 sequence (DNA): TGTGCCAGCAGCCCCGGACAGGGGGCAACGAGTGGCTACACCTTC. It specifies CASSPGQGATSGYTF.

This clonotype was observed many times. This rearrangement joins TRBV3-1 to TRBJ2-7, with 8 bases that match TRBD1. The CDR3 has 17 residues. V gave up 0 bases and J gave up 6 bases; unmatched junction bases: 13. The germline gives CDR1 LGHDT, CDR2 YNNKEL (reference sequence). CDR3 in amino acids: CASSQDPSGGWRAEQYF. The CDR3 bases are TGTGCCAGCAGCCAAGACCCCTCAGGGGGCTGGAGGGCCGAGCAGTACTTC.

This rearrangement joins TRBV6-1 to TRBJ2-1; D is uncertain. In germline, CDR1 is MNHNS, CDR2 SASEGT. The length of the CDR3 is 14 residues. Deletions cut 4 bases from V and 9 bases from J, with 16 bases between. Written as DNA, the CDR3 is TGTGCCAGCAGTGGCCGGGCCATCACGAGTGAGCAGTTCTTC. It yields the protein CASSGRAITSEQFF.

This clonotype has a handful of counts. This chain connects TRBV7-9 to TRBJ2-7; 10 bases agree with TRBD1. Losses at the gene ends were 5 bases for V and 3 bases for J; bases not matched to a gene: 16. CDR1 is SEHNR and CDR2 is FQNEAQ in the germline V gene (reference sequence). This CDR3 region has 18 residues. The CDR3 reads CASSVTLPDRGLGYEQYF. The CDR3, as DNA: TGTGCCAGCAGCGTCACTCTACCCGACAGGGGGCTGGGCTACGAGCAGTACTTC.